Below are 27 T cell receptor beta chains sequenced from a single sample in a study of regulatory T cells in long-lasting Graves disease. Arm-PCR of CDR3 regions with iRepertoire HTBI primers generated TCR beta libraries. TCRdb ran MiXCR on the multiplex PCR reads and lists one entry per CDR3 protein. The sample has about 420,000 distinct CDR3 sequences, roughly a quarter seen once. This sample's time point: persistent/refractory GD, antithyroid drugs over 5 years with positive TRAb. There was RNA extracted from PBMCs, and the TCR library was made from it. The sequencing used peripheral blood mononuclear cells (PBMCs), collected when the disease was refractory, from a patient treated with antithyroid drugs. The receptors shown here come from a female donor with Graves disease.

J is TRBJ2-7 and V is TRBV19; 8 bases map to TRBD2. V lost 4 bases, J lost 2 bases, and 7 bases stayed unmatched. The germline V gene has CDR1 LNHDA and CDR2 SQIVND (reference sequence). This CDR3 has 15 amino acids. CDR3 bases: TGTGCCAGTAGTAACCCCCCGGGAGGGACCTACGAGCAGTACTTC. It specifies CASSNPPGGTYEQYF.

Comment on this clonotype: It may be a read error: a sequence one base away is much more abundant. The chain couples TRBV12-3 or TRBV12-4 to TRBJ1-2, with TRBD1 matching over 10 bases. The CDR3 has 13 amino acids. The CDR3 sequence is CAGSSGQGVGYTF. The CDR3 DNA reads as TGTGCCGGCAGTTCCGGACAGGGGGTTGGCTACACCTTC.

In this sample, this clonotype turned up many times. The rearrangement links TRBV27 to TRBJ2-2, with TRBD2 identical over 11 bases. CDR3 length: 17 amino acids. J gave up 7 bases and V 6 bases, and 13 bases lay outside the gene matches. Germline V gene lookup returns CDR1 MNHEY and CDR2 SMNVEV (reference sequence). CDR3 in DNA: TGTGCCAGCAGCCCAGATTCTAGCGGGAGGCCTTACGGGGAGCTGTTTTTT. This sequence encodes CASSPDSSGRPYGELFF.

This clonotype was detected ten times or more. The rearrangement uses TRBV20-1 and TRBJ1-1, with a weak D call TRBD1 (5 bases). This CDR3 is built from 15 residues. Germline CDR1 is DFQATT and CDR2 is SNEGSKA (reference sequence). V lost 3 bases and J 1 base, leaving 15 bases between the germline ends. Written as DNA, the CDR3 is TGCAGTGCTAGGGTCCAGGGATTTGGGAACACTGAAGCTTTCTTT. Amino acids: CSARVQGFGNTEAFF.

In the case of this clonotype: One base separates it from a far larger clone, so it is likely a read error. J is TRBJ1-4 and V is TRBV2; 9 positions match TRBD1. The J call is in doubt because the DNA end fits TRBJ1-6 better. Germline V gene data show CDR1 as SNHLY and CDR2 as FYNNEI. This CDR3 is 14 amino acids long. The CDR3 protein is CASEVGTGHSPLHF. CDR3 in DNA: TGTGCCAGCGAGGTGGGGACAGGGCACTCACCCCTCCACTTT.

The V call is TRBV6-2 or TRBV6-3, the J call TRBJ2-2; no reliable D call. Trimming took off 2 bases at V and 6 bases at J, with 7 bases between the two ends. In germline, CDR1 is MNHEY, CDR2 SVGEGT. This CDR3 has 13 residues. CDR3 sequence (DNA): TGTGCCAGCAGTTACAACAGCGCCGGGGAGCTGTTTTTT. It translates to CASSYNSAGELFF.

V gene TRBV3-1 combines with J gene TRBJ2-5; 7 nucleotides line up with TRBD1. The CDR3 is made up of 15 amino acids. Germline loops: CDR1 LGHDT, CDR2 YNNKEL (reference sequence). Trimming at V came to 2 bases and at J to 5 bases, leaving 8 bases not matched to a gene. CDR3 amino acids: CASSQRGSDRETQYF. For the CDR3, the DNA is TGTGCCAGCAGCCAACGTGGGTCGGACAGGGAGACCCAGTACTTC.

This clonotype was recorded many times. The rearrangement uses TRBV9 and TRBJ1-6; 7 nucleotides line up with TRBD1. This CDR3 has 14 residues. Germline trimming cut 2 bases from V and 10 bases from J; bases unmatched to any gene: 6. Germline V gives CDR1 SGDLS, CDR2 YYNGEE. The CDR3 sequence: CASSVEGARSPLHF. The CDR3 DNA sequence: TGTGCCAGCAGCGTCGAGGGGGCGCGGTCACCCCTCCACTTT.

This clonotype was counted many times. The chain combines TRBV6-1 with TRBJ2-5; no clear D gene. Germline V CDR1 and CDR2: MNHNS, SASEGT. This CDR3 spans 11 amino acids. Trimming took 7 bases from V and 5 from J, leaving 8 bases between them. The CDR3 region has the DNA TGTGCCAGCAACCGACCGGAGACCCAGTACTTC. Translation gives CASNRPETQYF.

The CDR3 DNA reads TGTGCCAGCAACGACAGGGGAGTTGAAGAGACCCAGTACTTC. This codes for CASNDRGVEETQYF. The V and J genes are TRBV6-1 and TRBJ2-5, with 8 nucleotides matching TRBD1. Germline CDR1 and CDR2: MNHNS and SASEGT. V shed 7 bases and J 3 bases; nucleotides not matched to a gene: 7. This CDR3 has 14 residues.

This clonotype was seen a handful of times. The germline gene is not matched at one end of the junction; a read error may be the cause. V gene TRBV20-1 combines with J gene TRBJ1-1; D might be TRBD1 (6 bases). This CDR3 contains 14 residues. The germline V gene encodes CDR1 DFQATT and CDR2 SNEGSKA (reference sequence). CDR3 protein: CSTRSPTGNTEAFF. CDR3 DNA: TGCAGTACTAGGTCTCCGACAGGGAACACTGAAGCTTTCTTT.

Ten or more counts support this clonotype. The V call is TRBV11-2, the J call TRBJ1-6, with D hard to call. This CDR3 is 15 amino acids long. V gave up 5 bases and J gave up 0 bases, with 8 bases separating them. Per germline, CDR1 SGHAT and CDR2 FQNNGV. As DNA, the CDR3 is TGTGCCAGCAGCGCCAAGGTCTCCTATAATTCACCCCTCCACTTT. Its translation is CASSAKVSYNSPLHF.

The chain couples TRBV7-9 to TRBJ2-7, with D perhaps given as TRBD1 or TRBD2 (5 bases each). This CDR3 contains 13 residues. The ends were cut back, 5 bases at V and 3 bases at J, with 11 bases in the middle. The germline CDR1 and CDR2 sequences are SEHNR and FQNEAQ (reference sequence). The CDR3 DNA reads as TGTGCCAGCAGCCCGAGGGACCTCTACGAGCAGTACTTC. It specifies CASSPRDLYEQYF.

V is TRBV2 and J is TRBJ2-2; D uncertain. Germline V gene lookup returns CDR1 SNHLY and CDR2 FYNNEI. The CDR3 contains 15 residues. V lost 2 bases to trimming and J lost 1 base, with 8 bases between them. CDR3 in DNA: TGTGCCAGCAGTGAAAAAACCAAGAACACCGGGGAGCTGTTTTTT. Residues: CASSEKTKNTGELFF.

The chain employs TRBV19 and TRBJ2-2, with 7 bases identical to TRBD1. Germline CDR1 is LNHDA and CDR2 is SQIVND (reference sequence). This CDR3 contains 15 residues. J was trimmed by 4 bases and V by 6 bases; bases with no gene match: 8. CDR3 loop: CASRRDRDPTGELFF. The CDR3 DNA reads TGTGCCAGTAGGCGAGACAGGGACCCCACCGGGGAGCTGTTTTTT.

This clonotype was observed at least ten times. Here the CDR3 DNA reads TGTGCCGTAGGGCACAGGAGATATGGCTACACCTTC. It yields the protein CAVGHRRYGYTF. The V gene is TRBV28, the J gene TRBJ1-2, with D maybe TRBD1 (5 bases). CDR1 and CDR2 from the germline V gene are MDHEN and SYDVKM. The CDR3 contains 12 residues. Trimming shortened V by 11 bases and J by 5 bases, and 15 bases separated the two germline ends.

Worth noting for this clonotype: A much larger clone lies one base from this, so it may be a read error. The chain couples TRBV30 to TRBJ1-1; 7 bases align to TRBD1. The CDR3 has 14 residues. Germline CDR1 and CDR2: GTSNPN and SVGIG (reference sequence). CDR3 DNA sequence: TGTGCCTGGAGTCTAGCGACAGGGAGGACTGAAGCTCTCTTT. It codes for CAWSLATGRTEALF. The full variable domain, with the rest looked up from reference TRBV30 and TRBJ1-1, is SQTIHQWPATLVQPVGSPLSLECTVEGTSNPNLYWYRQAAGRGLQLLFYSVGIGQISSEVPQNLSASRPQDRQFILSSKKLLLSDSGFYLCAWSLATGRTEALFGQGTRLTVV.

This clonotype was detected ten times or more. The J gene is TRBJ2-7, the V gene TRBV6-1; no definite D call. In germline, CDR1 is MNHNS, CDR2 SASEGT. V shed 2 bases and J shed 0 bases, with 11 bases lying between them. This CDR3 is built from 15 residues. The CDR3 protein is CASSEWPHISYEQYF. The CDR3 bases are TGTGCCAGCAGTGAATGGCCCCATATCTCCTACGAGCAGTACTTC.

The chain links TRBV7-2 to TRBJ2-5, with 8 bases lining up with TRBD1. The CDR3 sequence is 15 residues long. With 5 bases clipped from V and 4 bases from J, the junction kept 9 bases outside the gene matches. Looked up from germline, CDR1 is SGHTA and CDR2 is FQGNSA. The CDR3 nucleotides read TGTGCCAGCAGCCCCGGGGAACAGGGGGGAGAGACCCAGTACTTC. It encodes CASSPGEQGGETQYF.

This chain connects TRBV6-1 to TRBJ2-3, with D tentatively TRBD2 (5 bases). Trimming cost V 5 bases and J 7 bases, with 19 bases left between them. This CDR3 contains 15 residues. The germline V gene has CDR1 MNHNS and CDR2 SASEGT. The DNA of the CDR3 is TGTGCCAGCAGTCAGCTAGCTGGAGTAGCTCATACGCAGTATTTT. Amino acids: CASSQLAGVAHTQYF.

A few counts support this clonotype. This chain uses TRBV12-3 or TRBV12-4 with TRBJ1-1; D remains ambiguous. The germline V and J ends were trimmed by 6 bases and 5 bases, with 19 bases remaining between them. This CDR3 has 15 residues. The CDR3 reads CASRPENLGGTEAFF. CDR3 in DNA: TGTGCCAGCAGGCCGGAGAACTTAGGAGGGACTGAAGCTTTCTTT.

At least ten counts were recorded for this clonotype. The gene calls are TRBV28 and TRBJ2-5; D possibly matches TRBD1 or TRBD2 (5 bases each). V lost 2 bases and J lost 2, with 12 bases in between. Germline V lookup: CDR1 MDHEN, CDR2 SYDVKM. The CDR3 is 15 amino acids. As DNA, the CDR3 is TGTGCCAGCAGTTTACCGGGGCTGGGGCAAGAGACCCAGTACTTC. Translating gives CASSLPGLGQETQYF.

This chain uses TRBV6-1 with TRBJ2-2; the D is unclear. V was pared by 6 bases and J by 1 base, with 6 bases between. The CDR3 runs 13 residues. The germline CDR1 and CDR2 sequences are MNHNS and SASEGT. The CDR3 region has the DNA TGTGCCAGCAGAGGGATGAACACCGGGGAGCTGTTTTTT. It yields the protein CASRGMNTGELFF.

The chain combines TRBV19 with TRBJ1-1, with D tentatively TRBD1 (6 bases). CDR1 is LNHDA and CDR2 is SQIVND in the germline V gene (reference sequence). The CDR3 is 16 amino acids. Trimming shortened V by 3 bases and J by 4 bases, and 18 bases separated the two germline ends. The CDR3 loop is CASSIPSGGRGTEAFF. The CDR3 nucleotides read TGTGCCAGTAGTATCCCGAGCGGGGGGCGAGGCACTGAAGCTTTCTTT. The variable domain in full, with the rest retrieved from reference TRBV19 and TRBJ1-1, is DGGITQSPKYLFRKEGQNVTLSCEQNLNHDAMYWYRQDPGQGLRLIYYSQIVNDFQKGDIAEGYSVSREKKESFPLTVTSAQKNPTAFYLCASSIPSGGRGTEAFFGQGTRLTVV.

The chain employs TRBV29-1 and TRBJ2-7; 7 nucleotides match TRBD1. The CDR3 covers 12 residues. Germline CDR1 SQVTM, CDR2 ANQGSEA. Trimming took 4 bases from V and 2 from J; bases not matched to a gene: 2. The CDR3 protein is CSVVGQTYEQYF. In nucleotides, the CDR3 is TGCAGCGTTGTGGGACAGACCTACGAGCAGTACTTC.

Many counts were recorded for this clonotype. The chain joins TRBV20-1 to TRBJ2-5; 14 bases map to TRBD2. This CDR3 has 18 residues. V was clipped by 3 bases and J by 1 base; unmatched bases: 10. Germline-derived CDR1 and CDR2 are DFQATT and SNEGSKA (reference sequence). The CDR3: CSASRRLAGGVRQETQYF. The CDR3 nucleotides are TGCAGTGCTAGCCGTAGACTAGCGGGAGGGGTCCGCCAAGAGACCCAGTACTTC.

This clonotype was picked up many times. The chain has TRBV19 and TRBJ1-1; D gene uncertain. CDR1 LNHDA and CDR2 SQIVND come from the germline V gene (reference sequence). V dropped 1 base and J dropped 0 bases, with 12 bases sitting between them. The CDR3 is made up of 16 amino acids. The CDR3 reads CASSIVGRPVNTEAFF. Here the CDR3 DNA reads TGTGCCAGTAGTATAGTAGGGAGACCAGTGAACACTGAAGCTTTCTTT.